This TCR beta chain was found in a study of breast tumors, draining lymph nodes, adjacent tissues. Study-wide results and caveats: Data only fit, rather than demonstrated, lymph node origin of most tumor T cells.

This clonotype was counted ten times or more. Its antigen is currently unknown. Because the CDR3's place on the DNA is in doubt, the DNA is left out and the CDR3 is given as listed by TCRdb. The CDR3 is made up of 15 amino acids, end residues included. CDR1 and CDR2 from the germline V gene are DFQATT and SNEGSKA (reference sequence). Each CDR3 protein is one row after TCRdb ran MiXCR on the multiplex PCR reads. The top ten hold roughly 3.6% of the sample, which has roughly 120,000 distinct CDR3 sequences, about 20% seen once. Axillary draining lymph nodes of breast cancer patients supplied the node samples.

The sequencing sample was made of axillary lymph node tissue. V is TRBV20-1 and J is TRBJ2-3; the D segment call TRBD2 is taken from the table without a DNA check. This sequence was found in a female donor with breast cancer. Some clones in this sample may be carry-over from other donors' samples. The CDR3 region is CSARVGSGSTDTRYF.